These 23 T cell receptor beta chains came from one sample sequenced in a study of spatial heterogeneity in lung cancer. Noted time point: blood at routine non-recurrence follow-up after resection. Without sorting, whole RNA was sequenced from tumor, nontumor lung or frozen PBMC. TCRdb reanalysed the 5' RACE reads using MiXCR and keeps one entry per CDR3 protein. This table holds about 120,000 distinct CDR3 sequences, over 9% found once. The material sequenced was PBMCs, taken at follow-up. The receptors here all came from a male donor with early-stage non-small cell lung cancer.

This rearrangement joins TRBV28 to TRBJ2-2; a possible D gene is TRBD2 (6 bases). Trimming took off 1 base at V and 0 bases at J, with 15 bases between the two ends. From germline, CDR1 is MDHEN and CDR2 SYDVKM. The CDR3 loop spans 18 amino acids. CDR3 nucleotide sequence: TGTGCCAGCAGTTTATTGCTCATGGAGGGAACGAACACCGGGGAGCTGTTTTTT. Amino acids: CASSLLLMEGTNTGELFF.

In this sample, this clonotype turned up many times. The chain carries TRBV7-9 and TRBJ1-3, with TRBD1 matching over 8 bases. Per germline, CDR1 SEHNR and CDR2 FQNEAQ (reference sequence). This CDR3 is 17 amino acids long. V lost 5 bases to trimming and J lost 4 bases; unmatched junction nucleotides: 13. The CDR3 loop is CASSPGQVITGGNTIYF. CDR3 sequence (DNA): TGTGCCAGCAGCCCGGGACAGGTCATAACGGGCGGAAACACCATATATTTT. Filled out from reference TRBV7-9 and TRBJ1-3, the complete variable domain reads DTGVSQNPRHKITKRGQNVTFRCDPISEHNRLYWYRQTLGQGPEFLTYFQNEAQLEKSRLLSDRFSAERPKGSFSTLEIQRTEQGDSAMYLCASSPGQVITGGNTIYFGEGSWLTVV.

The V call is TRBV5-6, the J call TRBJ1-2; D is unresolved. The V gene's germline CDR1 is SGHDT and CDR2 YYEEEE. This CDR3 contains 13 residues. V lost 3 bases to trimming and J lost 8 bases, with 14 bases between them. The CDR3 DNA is TGTGCCAGCAGCTGGCCCCCGGCGAGGGGCTACACCTTC. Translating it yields CASSWPPARGYTF.

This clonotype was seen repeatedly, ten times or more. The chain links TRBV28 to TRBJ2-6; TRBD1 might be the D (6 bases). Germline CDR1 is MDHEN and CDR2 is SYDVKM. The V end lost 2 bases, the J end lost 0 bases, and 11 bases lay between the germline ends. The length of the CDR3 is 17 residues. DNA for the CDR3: TGTGCCAGCAGTTTAAGGTTCAGGGGCTCTGGGGCCAACGTCCTGACTTTC. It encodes CASSLRFRGSGANVLTF. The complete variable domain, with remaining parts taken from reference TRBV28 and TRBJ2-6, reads DVKVTQSSRYLVKRTGEKVFLECVQDMDHENMFWYRQDPGLGLRLIYFSYDVKMKEKGDIPEGYSVSREKKERFSLILESASTNQTSMYLCASSLRFRGSGANVLTFGAGSRLTVL.

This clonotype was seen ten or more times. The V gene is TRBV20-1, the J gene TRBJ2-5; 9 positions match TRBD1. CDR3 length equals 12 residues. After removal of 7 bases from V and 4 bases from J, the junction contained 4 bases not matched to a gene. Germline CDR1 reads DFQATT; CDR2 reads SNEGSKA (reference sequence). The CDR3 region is CSVDRGGETQYF. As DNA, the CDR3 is TGCAGTGTTGACAGGGGGGGAGAGACCCAGTACTTC.

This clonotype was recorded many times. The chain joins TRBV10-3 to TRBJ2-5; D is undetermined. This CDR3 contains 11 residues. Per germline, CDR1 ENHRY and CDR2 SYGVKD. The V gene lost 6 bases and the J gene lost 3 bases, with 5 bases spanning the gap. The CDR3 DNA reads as TGTGCCATCAGCCCAAAAGAGACCCAGTACTTC. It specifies CAISPKETQYF.

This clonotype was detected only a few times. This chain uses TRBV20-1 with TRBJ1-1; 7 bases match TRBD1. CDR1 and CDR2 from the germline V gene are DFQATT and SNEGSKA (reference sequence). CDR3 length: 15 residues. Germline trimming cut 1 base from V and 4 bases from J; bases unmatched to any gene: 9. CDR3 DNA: TGCAGTGCTAGAGCGTGGGCAGGGGGAGGCACTGAAGCTTTCTTT. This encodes CSARAWAGGGTEAFF.

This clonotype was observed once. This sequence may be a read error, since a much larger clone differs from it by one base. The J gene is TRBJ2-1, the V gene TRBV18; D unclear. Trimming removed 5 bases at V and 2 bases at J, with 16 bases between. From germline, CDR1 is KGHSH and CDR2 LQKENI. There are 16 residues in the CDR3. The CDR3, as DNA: TGTGCCAGCTCAACCAACGTGGGTAGGCCCTACAATGAGCAGTTCTTC. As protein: CASSTNVGRPYNEQFF.

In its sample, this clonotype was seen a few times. CDR3 loop: CSAGQGTYNEQFF. In DNA form, the CDR3 reads TGCAGTGCGGGACAGGGCACCTACAATGAGCAGTTCTTC. The chain recombines TRBV20-1 with TRBJ2-1; TRBD1 matches 9 bases. The junction had 2 bases not matched to a gene; V was cut back by 6 bases and J by 2 bases. Germline V gene lookup returns CDR1 DFQATT and CDR2 SNEGSKA (reference sequence). The CDR3 is 13 amino acids.

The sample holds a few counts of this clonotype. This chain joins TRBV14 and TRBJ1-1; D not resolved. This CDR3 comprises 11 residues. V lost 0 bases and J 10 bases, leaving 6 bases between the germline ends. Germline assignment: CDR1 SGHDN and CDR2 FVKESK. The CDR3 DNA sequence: TGTGCCAGCAGCCAAGACGTAAGAGCTTTCTTT. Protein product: CASSQDVRAFF.

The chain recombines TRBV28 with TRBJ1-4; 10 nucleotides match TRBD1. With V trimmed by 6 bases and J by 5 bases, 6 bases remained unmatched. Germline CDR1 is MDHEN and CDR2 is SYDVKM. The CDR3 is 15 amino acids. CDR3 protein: CASRLTGGANEKLFF. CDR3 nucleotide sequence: TGTGCCAGCAGGCTGACAGGGGGCGCCAATGAAAAACTGTTTTTT.

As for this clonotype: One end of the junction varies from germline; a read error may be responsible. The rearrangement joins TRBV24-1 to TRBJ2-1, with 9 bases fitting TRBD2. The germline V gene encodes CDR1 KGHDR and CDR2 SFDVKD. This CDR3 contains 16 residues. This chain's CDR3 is CAISEGTSLPGAEQFF. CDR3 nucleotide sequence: TGTGCCATCAGTGAAGGGACTAGCCTCCCCGGGGCCGAGCAGTTCTTC.

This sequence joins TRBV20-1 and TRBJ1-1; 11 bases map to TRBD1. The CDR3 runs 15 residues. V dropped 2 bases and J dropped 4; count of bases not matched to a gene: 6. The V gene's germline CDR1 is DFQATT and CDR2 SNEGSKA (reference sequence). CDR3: CSARIGTGGRTEAFF. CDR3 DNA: TGCAGTGCTAGAATCGGGACAGGGGGGCGCACTGAAGCTTTCTTT.

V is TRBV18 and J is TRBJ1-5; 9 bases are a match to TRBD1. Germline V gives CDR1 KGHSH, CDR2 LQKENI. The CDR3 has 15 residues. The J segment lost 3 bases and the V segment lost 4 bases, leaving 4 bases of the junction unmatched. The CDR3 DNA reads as TGTGCCAGCTCACTCGGACAGGGGCTCAATCAGCCCCAGCATTTT. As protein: CASSLGQGLNQPQHF. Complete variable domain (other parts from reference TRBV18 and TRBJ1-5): NAGVMQNPRHLVRRRGQEARLRCSPMKGHSHVYWYRQLPEEGLKFMVYLQKENIIDESGMPKERFSAEFPKEGPSILRIQQVVRGDSAAYFCASSLGQGLNQPQHFGDGTRLSIL.

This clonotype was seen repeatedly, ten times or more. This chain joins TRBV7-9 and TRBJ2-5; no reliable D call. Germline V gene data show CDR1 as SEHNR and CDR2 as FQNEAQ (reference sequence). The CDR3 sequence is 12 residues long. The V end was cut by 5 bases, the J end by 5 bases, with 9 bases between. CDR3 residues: CASSIYLETQYF. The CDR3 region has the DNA TGTGCCAGCAGCATCTATTTGGAGACCCAGTACTTC. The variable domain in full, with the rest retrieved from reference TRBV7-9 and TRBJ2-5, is DTGVSQNPRHKITKRGQNVTFRCDPISEHNRLYWYRQTLGQGPEFLTYFQNEAQLEKSRLLSDRFSAERPKGSFSTLEIQRTEQGDSAMYLCASSIYLETQYFGPGTRLLVL.

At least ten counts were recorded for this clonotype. CDR3 region: CASSLSQTGGELFF. The CDR3 DNA reads TGTGCCAGCAGTTTATCTCAAACGGGCGGGGAGCTGTTTTTT. The gene calls are TRBV27 and TRBJ2-2; D unresolved. Deletions cut 0 bases from V and 7 bases from J, with 9 bases between. The CDR3 has 14 amino acids. The germline gives CDR1 MNHEY, CDR2 SMNVEV (reference sequence).

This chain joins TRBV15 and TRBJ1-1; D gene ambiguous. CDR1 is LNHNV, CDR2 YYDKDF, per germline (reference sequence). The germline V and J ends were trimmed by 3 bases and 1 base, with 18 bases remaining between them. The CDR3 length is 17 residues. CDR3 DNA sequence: TGTGCCACCAGCAGGACCAGCCGACGCGTTGGGAACACTGAAGCTTTCTTT. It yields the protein CATSRTSRRVGNTEAFF.

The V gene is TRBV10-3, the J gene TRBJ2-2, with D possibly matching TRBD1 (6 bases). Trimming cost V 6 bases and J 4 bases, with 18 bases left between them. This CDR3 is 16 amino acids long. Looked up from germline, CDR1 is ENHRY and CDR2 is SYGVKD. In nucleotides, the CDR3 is TGTGCCATCAGGATTCAGACAGGAGTGAGCACCGGGGAGCTGTTTTTT. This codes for CAIRIQTGVSTGELFF.

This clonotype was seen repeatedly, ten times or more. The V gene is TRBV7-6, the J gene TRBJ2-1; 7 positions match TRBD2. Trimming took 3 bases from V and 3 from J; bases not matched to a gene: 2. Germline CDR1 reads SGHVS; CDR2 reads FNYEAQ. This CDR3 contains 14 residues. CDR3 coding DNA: TGTGCCAGCAGCTTGGGAGGGAACTACAATGAGCAGTTCTTC. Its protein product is CASSLGGNYNEQFF.

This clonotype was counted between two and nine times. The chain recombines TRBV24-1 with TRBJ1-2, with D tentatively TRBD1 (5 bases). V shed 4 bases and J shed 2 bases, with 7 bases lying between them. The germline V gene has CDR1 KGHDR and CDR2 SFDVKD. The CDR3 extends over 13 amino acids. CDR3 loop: CATSDGANYGYTF. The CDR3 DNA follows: TGTGCCACCAGTGACGGGGCCAACTATGGCTACACCTTC.

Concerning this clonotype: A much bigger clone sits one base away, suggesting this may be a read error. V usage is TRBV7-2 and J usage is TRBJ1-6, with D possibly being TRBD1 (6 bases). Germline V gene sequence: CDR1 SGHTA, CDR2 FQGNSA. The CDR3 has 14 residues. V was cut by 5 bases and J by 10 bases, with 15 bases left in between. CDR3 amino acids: CASSPRGVESPLHF. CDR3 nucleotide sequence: TGTGCCAGCAGCCCTAGGGGGGTTGAATCACCCCTCCACTTT.

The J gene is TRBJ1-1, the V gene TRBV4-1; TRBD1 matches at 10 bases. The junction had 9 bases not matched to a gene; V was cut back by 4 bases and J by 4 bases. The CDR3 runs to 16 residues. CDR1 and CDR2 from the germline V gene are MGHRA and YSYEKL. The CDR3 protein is CASSPRSGTGATEAFF. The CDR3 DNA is TGCGCCAGCAGCCCCCGTTCCGGGACAGGGGCCACTGAAGCTTTCTTT.

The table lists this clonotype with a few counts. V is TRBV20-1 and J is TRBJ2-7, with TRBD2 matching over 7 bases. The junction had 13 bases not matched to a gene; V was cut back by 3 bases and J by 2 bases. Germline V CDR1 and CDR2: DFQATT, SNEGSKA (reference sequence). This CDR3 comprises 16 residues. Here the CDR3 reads CSASPTWEGSTYEQYF. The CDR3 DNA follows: TGCAGTGCTAGTCCGACCTGGGAGGGCTCTACCTACGAGCAGTACTTC.